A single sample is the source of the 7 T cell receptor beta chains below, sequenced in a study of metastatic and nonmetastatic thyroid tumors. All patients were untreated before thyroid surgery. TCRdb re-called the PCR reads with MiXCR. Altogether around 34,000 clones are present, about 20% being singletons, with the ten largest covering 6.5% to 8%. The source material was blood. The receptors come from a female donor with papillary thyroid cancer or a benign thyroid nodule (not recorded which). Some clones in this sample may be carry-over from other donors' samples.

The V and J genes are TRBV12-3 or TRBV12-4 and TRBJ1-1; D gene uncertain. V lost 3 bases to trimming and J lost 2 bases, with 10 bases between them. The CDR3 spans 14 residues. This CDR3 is CASSLVVGNTEAFF. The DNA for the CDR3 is TGTGCCAGCAGTTTGGTTGTGGGAAACACTGAAGCTTTCTTT.

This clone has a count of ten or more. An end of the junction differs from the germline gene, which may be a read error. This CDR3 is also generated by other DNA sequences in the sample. The CDR3 protein is CASSYPDRFSGNTIYF. DNA for the CDR3: TGCGCCAGCAGCTACCCCGACAGATTCTCTGGAAACACCATATATTTT. This chain links TRBV12-3 or TRBV12-4 with TRBJ1-3, with a tentative D call TRBD1 (5 bases). The CDR3 is 16 residues long.

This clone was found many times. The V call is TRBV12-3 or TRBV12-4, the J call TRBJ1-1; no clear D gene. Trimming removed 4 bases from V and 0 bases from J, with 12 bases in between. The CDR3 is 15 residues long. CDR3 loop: CASSYRRELNTEAFF. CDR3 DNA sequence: TGTGCCAGCAGTTACCGTCGGGAGCTGAACACTGAAGCTTTCTTT.

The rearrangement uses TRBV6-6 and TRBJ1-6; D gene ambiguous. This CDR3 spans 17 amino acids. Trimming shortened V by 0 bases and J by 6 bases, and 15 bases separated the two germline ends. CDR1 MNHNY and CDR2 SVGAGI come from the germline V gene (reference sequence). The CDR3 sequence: CASSYSKGAGSNSPLHF. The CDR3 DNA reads TGTGCCAGCAGTTACTCCAAGGGCGCAGGCTCTAATTCACCCCTCCACTTT.

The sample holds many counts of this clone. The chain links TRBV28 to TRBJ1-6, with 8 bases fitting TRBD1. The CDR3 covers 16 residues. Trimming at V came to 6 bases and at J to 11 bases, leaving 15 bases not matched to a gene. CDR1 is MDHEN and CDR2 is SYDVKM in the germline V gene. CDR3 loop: CASRSYAGGVMTPLHF. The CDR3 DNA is TGTGCCAGCAGGTCCTATGCAGGGGGCGTCATGACACCCCTCCACTTT. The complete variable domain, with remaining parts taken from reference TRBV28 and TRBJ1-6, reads DVKVTQSSRYLVKRTGEKVFLECVQDMDHENMFWYRQDPGLGLRLIYFSYDVKMKEKGDIPEGYSVSREKKERFSLILESASTNQTSMYLCASRSYAGGVMTPLHFGNGTRLTVT.

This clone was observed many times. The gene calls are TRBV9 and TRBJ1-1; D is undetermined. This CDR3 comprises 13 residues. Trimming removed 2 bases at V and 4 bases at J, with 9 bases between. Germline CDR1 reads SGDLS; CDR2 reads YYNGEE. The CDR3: CASSVSPTTEAFF. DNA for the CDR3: TGTGCCAGCAGCGTTAGTCCGACCACTGAAGCTTTCTTT.

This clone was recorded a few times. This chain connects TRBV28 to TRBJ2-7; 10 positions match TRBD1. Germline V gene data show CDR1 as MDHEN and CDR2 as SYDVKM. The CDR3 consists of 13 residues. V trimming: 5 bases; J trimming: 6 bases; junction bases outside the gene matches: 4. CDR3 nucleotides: TGTGCCAGCAGTCCCGGGACAGGGGTCGAGCAGTACTTC. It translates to CASSPGTGVEQYF.